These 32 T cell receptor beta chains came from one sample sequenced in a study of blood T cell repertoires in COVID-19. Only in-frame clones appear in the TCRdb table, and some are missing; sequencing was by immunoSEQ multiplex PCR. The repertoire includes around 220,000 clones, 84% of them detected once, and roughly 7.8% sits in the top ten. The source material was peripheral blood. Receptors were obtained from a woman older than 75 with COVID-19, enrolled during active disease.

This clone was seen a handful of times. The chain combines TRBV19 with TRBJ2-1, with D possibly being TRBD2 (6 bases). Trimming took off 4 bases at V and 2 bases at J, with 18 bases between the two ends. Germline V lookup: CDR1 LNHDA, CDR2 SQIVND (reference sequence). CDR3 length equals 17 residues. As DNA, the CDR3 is TGTGCCAGTAGTACCCTGGGAGCGACTAGTACCTACAATGAGCAGTTCTTC. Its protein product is CASSTLGATSTYNEQFF.

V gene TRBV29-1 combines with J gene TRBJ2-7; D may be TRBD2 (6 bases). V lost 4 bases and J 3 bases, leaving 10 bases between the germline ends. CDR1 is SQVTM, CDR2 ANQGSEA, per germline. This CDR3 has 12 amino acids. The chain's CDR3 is CSVGRGGYEQYF. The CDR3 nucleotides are TGCAGCGTTGGGCGGGGCGGCTACGAGCAGTACTTC.

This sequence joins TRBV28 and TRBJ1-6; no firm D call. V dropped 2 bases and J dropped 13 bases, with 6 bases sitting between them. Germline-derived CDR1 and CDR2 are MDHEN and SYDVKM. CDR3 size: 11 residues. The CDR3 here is CASSLGRPLHF. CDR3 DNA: TGTGCCAGCAGTTTAGGGAGGCCCCTCCACTTT.

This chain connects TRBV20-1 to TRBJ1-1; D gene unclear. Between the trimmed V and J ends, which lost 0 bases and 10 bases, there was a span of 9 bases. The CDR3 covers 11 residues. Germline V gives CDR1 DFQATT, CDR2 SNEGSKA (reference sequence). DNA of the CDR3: TGCAGTGCTAGAGACCCTGGTAGAGCTTTCTTT. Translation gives CSARDPGRAFF.

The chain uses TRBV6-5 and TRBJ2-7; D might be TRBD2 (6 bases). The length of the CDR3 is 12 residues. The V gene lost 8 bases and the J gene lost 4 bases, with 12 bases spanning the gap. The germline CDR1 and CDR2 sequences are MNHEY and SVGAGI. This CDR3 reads CASRGDSYEQYF. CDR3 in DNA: TGTGCCAGCCGCGGGGATTCTTACGAGCAGTACTTC.

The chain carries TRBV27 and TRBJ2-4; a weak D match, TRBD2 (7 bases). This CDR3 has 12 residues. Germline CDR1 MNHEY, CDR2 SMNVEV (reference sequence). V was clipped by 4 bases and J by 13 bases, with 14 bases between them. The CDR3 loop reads CASSWGGAQQYF. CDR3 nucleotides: TGTGCCAGCAGTTGGGGGGGGGCGCAGCAGTACTTC.

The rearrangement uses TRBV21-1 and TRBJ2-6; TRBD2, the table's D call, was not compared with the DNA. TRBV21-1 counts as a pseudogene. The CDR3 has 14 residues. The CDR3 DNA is TGTGCCAGCAGCAAAATTCGTGGGGCCAACGTCCTGACTTTC. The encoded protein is CASSKIRGANVLTF.

In DNA, the CDR3 is TGTGCCACCAGCCCTTACCAGGGGGCGGGGGCAGATACGCAGTATTTT. The encoded protein is CATSPYQGAGADTQYF. The rearrangement uses TRBV15 and TRBJ2-3; tentatively, D is TRBD1 (8 bases). CDR1 LNHNV and CDR2 YYDKDF come from the germline V gene (reference sequence). This CDR3 is built from 16 residues. Trimming took 5 bases from V and 4 from J, leaving 19 bases between them.

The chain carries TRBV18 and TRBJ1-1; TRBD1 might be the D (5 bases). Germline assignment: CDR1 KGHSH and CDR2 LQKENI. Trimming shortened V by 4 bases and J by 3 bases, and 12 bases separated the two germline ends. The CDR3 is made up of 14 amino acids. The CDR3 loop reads CASSRNRGDTEAFF. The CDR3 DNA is TGTGCCAGCTCACGGAATCGGGGGGACACTGAAGCTTTCTTT.

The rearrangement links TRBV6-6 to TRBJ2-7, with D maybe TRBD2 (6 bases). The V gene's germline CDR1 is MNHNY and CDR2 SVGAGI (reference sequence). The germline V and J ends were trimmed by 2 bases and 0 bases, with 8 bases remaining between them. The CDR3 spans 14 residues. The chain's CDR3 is CASSYEAGSYEQYF. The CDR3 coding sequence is TGTGCCAGCAGTTACGAAGCGGGCTCCTACGAGCAGTACTTC.

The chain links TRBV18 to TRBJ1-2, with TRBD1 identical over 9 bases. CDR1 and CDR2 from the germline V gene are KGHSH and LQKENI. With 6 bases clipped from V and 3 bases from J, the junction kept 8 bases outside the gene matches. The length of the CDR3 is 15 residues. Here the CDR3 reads CASSPSRDRDYGYTF. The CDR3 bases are TGTGCCAGCTCCCCGAGCCGGGACAGGGACTATGGCTACACCTTC.

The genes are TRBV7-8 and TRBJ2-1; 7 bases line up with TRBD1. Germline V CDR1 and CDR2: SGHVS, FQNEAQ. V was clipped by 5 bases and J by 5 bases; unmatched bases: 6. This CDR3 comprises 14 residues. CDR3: CASSPQTGNNEQFF. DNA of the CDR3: TGTGCCAGCAGCCCGCAGACAGGGAACAATGAGCAGTTCTTC. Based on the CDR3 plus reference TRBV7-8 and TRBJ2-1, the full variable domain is GAGVSQSPRYKVAKRGQDVALRCDPISGHVSLFWYQQALGQGPEFLTYFQNEAQLDKSGLPSDRFFAERPEGSVSTLKIQRTQQEDSAVYLCASSPQTGNNEQFFGPGTRLTVL.

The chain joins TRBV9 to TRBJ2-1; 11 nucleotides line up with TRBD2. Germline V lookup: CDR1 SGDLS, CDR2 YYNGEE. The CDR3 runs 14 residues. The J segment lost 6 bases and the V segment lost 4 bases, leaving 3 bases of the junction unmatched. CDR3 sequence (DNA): TGTGCCAGCAGCCCTGGGACTAGCGGCAATGAGCAGTTCTTC. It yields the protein CASSPGTSGNEQFF.

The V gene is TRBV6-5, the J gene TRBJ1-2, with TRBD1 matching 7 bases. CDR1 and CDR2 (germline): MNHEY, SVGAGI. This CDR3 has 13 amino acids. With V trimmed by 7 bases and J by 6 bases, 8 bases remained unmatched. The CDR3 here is CASKRQGSDGYTF. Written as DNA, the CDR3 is TGTGCCAGCAAACGACAGGGTTCAGATGGCTACACCTTC.

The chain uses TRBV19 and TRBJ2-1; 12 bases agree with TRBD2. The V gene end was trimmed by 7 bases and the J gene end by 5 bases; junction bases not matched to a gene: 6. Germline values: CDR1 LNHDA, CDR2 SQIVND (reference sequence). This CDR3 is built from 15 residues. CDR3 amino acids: CASNRLAGANNEQFF. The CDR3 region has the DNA TGTGCCAGTAACAGACTAGCGGGGGCCAACAATGAGCAGTTCTTC.

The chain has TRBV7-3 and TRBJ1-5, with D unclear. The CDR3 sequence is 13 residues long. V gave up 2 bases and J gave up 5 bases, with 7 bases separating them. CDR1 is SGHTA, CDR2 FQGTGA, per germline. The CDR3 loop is CASSLQRDQPQHF. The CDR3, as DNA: TGTGCCAGCAGCTTACAGCGAGATCAGCCCCAGCATTTT.

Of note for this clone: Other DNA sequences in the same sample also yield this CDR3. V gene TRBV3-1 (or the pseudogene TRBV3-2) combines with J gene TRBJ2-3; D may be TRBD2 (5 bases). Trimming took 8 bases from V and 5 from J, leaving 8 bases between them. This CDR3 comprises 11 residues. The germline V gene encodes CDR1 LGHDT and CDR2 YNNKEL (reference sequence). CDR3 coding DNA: TGTGCCAGCTCCCGGGGAGATACGCAGTATTTT. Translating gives CASSRGDTQYF.

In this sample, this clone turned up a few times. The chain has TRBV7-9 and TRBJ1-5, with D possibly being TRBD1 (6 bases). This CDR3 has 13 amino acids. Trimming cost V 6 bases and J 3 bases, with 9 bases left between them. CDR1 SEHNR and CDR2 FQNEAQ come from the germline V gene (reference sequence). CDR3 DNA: TGTGCCAGCAGTACAGGGAACAATCAGCCCCAGCATTTT. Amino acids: CASSTGNNQPQHF.

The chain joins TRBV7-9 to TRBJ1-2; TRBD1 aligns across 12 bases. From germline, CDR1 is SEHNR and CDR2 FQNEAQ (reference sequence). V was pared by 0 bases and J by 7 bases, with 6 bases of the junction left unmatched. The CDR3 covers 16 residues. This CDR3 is CASSLAARGQGAGYTF. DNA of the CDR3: TGTGCCAGCAGCTTAGCAGCAAGGGGACAGGGGGCTGGCTACACCTTC.

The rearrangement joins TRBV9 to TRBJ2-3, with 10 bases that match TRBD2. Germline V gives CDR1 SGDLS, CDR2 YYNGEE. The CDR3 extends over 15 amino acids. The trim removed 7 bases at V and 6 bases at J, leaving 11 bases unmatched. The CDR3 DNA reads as TGTGCCAGCGCAGTAACTAGCGGGGTGGTGGATACGCAGTATTTT. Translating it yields CASAVTSGVVDTQYF.

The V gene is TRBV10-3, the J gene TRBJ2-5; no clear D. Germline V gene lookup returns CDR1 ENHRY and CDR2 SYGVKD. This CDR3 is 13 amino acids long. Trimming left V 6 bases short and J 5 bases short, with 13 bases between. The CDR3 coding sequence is TGTGCCATCAGGGGCCCATCAAGTGAGACCCAGTACTTC. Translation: CAIRGPSSETQYF.

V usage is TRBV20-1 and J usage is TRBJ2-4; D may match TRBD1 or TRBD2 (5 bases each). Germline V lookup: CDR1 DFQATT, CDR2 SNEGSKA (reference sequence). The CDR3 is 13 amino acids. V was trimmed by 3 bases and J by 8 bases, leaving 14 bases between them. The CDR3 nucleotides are TGCAGTGCTAGTGGGGCCCCGGAGGACATTCAGTACTTC. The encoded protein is CSASGAPEDIQYF.

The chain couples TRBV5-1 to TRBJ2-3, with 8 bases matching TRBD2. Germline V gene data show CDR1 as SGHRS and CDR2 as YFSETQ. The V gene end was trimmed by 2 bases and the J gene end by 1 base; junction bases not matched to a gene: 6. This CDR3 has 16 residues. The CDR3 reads CASSFASGFGTDTQYF. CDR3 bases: TGCGCCAGCAGCTTCGCTAGCGGGTTTGGCACAGATACGCAGTATTTT.

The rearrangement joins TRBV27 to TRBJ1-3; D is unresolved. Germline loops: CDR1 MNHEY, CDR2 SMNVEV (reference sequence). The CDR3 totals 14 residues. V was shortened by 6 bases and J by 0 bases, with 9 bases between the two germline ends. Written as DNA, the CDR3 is TGTGCCAGCAGCACGGGGAGCTCTGGAAACACCATATATTTT. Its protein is CASSTGSSGNTIYF.

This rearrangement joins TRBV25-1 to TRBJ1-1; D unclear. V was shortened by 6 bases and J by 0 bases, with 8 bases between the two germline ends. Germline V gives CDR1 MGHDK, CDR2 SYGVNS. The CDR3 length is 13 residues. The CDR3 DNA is TGTGCCAGCAGGCCCAGAATGAACACTGAAGCTTTCTTT. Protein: CASRPRMNTEAFF.

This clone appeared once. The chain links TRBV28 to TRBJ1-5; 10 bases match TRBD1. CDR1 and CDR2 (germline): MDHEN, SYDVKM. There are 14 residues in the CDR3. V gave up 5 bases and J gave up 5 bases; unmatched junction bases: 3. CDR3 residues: CASSGGQGYQPQHF. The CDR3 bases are TGTGCCAGCAGTGGGGGACAGGGGTATCAGCCCCAGCATTTT.

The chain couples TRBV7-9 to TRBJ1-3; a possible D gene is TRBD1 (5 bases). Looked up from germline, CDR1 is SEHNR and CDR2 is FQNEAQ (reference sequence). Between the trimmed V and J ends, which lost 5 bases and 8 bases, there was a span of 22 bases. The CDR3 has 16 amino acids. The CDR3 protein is CASSQQAGSRVDTIYF. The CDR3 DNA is TGTGCCAGCAGCCAACAGGCAGGTTCACGCGTCGACACCATATATTTT.

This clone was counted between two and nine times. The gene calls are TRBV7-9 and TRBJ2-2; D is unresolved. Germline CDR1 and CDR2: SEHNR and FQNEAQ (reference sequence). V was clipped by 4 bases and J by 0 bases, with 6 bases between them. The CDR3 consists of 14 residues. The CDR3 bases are TGTGCCAGCAGCTCCGGTACGAACACCGGGGAGCTGTTTTTT. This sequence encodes CASSSGTNTGELFF.

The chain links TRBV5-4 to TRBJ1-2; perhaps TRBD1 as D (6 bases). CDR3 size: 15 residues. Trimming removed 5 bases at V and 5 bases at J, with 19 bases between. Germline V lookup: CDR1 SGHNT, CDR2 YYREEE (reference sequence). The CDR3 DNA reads TGTGCCAGCAGACGGGGGAACAGGGAGGGTTATGGCTACACCTTC. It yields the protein CASRRGNREGYGYTF.

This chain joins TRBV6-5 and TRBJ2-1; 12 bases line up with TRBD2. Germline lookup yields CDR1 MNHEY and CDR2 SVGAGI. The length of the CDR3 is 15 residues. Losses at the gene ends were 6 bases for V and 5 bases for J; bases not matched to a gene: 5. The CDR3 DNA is TGTGCCAGCAGCCCAGGACTAGCGGGAAACAATGAGCAGTTCTTC. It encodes CASSPGLAGNNEQFF.

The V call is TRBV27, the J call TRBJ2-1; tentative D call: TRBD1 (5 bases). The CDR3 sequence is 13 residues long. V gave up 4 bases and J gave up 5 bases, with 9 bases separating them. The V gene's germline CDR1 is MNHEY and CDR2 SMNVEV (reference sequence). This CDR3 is CASSYQGNNEQFF. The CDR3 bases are TGTGCCAGCAGTTATCAGGGTAACAATGAGCAGTTCTTC.

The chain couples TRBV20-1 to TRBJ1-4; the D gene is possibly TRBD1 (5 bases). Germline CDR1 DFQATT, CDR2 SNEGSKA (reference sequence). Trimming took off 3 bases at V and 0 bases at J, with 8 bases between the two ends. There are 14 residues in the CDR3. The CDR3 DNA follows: TGCAGTGCTAGTAGGGGAACAACTAATGAAAAACTGTTTTTT. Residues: CSASRGTTNEKLFF.